This record looks at one TCR beta chain sequence and its context. V lost 7 bases to trimming and J lost 8 bases, with 12 bases between them. The CDR3 has 12 residues. This entry belongs to a study of blood T cell repertoires in COVID-19. Overall study: COVID-19 samples collected from the United States, Italy and Spain covered acute and convalescent phases. The cDNA or gDNA used as material had been derived from T cells, B-cell-depleted T cells, or PBMCs.

Some clones are missing from TCRdb's copy, which holds only in-frame ones; the method was immunoSEQ multiplex PCR. The data contain hundreds of thousands of clones, roughly 90% of them seen just once; the ten biggest clones take up about 3%. Seattle patients were enrolled while actively infected and followed longitudinally. Sequenced sample: peripheral blood. V is TRBV12-3 or TRBV12-4 and J is TRBJ2-1; D is possibly TRBD2 (5 bases). The TCR originated in a woman aged 25 to 45 with COVID-19, enrolled during active disease. The chain's CDR3 is CASTLLGYEQFF. The CDR3 DNA reads TGTGCCAGCACCCTACTAGGGTATGAGCAGTTCTTC.